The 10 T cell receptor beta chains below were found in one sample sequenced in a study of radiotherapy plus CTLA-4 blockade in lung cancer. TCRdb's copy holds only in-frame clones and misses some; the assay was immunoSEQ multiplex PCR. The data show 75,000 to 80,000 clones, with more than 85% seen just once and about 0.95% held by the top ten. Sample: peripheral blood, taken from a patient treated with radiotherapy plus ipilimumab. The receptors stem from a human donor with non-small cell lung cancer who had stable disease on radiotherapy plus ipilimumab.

The CDR3 sequence is CASSFSGPNTEAFF. CDR3 nucleotides: TGCGCCAGCAGCTTCAGCGGCCCGAACACTGAAGCTTTCTTT. The chain couples TRBV5-1 to TRBJ1-1; D not certain. Looked up from germline, CDR1 is SGHRS and CDR2 is YFSETQ. V shed 2 bases and J shed 1 base, with 9 bases lying between them. This CDR3 has 14 amino acids.

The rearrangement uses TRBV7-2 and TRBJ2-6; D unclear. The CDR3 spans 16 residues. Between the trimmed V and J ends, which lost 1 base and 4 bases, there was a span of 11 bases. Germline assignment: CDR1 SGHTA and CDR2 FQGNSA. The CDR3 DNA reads TGTGCCAGCAGCTTAGGTCCGGCAGCCGGGGCCAACGTCCTGACTTTC. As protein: CASSLGPAAGANVLTF.

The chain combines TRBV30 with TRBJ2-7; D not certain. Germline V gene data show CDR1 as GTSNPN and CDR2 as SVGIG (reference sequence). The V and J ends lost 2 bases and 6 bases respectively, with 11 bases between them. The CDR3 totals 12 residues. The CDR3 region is CAWSTRVSEQYF. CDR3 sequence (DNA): TGTGCCTGGAGTACCCGAGTGAGCGAGCAGTACTTC.

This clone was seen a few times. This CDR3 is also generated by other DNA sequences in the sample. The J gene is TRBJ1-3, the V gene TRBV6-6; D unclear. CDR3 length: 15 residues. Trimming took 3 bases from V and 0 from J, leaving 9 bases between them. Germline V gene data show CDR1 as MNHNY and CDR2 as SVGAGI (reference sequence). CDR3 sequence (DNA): TGTGCCAGCAGTTATGAAGGGATCTCTGGAAACACCATATATTTT. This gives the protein CASSYEGISGNTIYF.

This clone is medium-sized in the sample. In DNA form, the CDR3 reads TGTGCCAGCAGTCATTTAGACACCGGAAACACCATATATTTT. Translation: CASSHLDTGNTIYF. V and J are TRBV28 and TRBJ1-3, with D hard to call. Between the trimmed V and J ends, which lost 5 bases and 4 bases, there was a span of 12 bases. This CDR3 spans 14 amino acids. The germline gives CDR1 MDHEN, CDR2 SYDVKM.

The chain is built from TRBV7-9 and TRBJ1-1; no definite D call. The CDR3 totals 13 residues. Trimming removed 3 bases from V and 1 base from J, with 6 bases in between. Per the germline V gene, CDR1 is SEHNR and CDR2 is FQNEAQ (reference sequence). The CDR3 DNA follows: TGTGCCAGCAGCTTCCGGCAGAACACTGAAGCTTTCTTT. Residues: CASSFRQNTEAFF. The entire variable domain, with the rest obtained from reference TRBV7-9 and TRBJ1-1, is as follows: DTGVSQNPRHKITKRGQNVTFRCDPISEHNRLYWYRQTLGQGPEFLTYFQNEAQLEKSRLLSDRFSAERPKGSFSTLEIQRTEQGDSAMYLCASSFRQNTEAFFGQGTRLTVV.

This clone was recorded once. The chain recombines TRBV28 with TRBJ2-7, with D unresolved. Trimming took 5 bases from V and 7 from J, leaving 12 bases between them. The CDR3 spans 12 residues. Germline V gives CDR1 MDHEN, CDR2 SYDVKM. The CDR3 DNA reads TGTGCCAGCAGTACCACGACGAGTGAGCAGTACTTC. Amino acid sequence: CASSTTTSEQYF.

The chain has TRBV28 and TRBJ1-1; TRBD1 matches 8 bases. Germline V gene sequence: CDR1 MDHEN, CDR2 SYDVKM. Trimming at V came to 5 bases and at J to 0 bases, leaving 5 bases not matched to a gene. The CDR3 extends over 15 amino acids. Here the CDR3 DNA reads TGTGCCAGCAGTCCCCCAGGGGGCTTGAACACTGAAGCTTTCTTT. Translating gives CASSPPGGLNTEAFF.

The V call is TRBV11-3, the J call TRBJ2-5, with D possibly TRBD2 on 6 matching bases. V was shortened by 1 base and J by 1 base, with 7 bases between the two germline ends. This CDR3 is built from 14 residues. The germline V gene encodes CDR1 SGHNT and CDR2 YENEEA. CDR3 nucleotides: TGTGCCAGCAGCTTAGGGCGGGGCCAAGAGACCCAGTACTTC. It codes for CASSLGRGQETQYF.

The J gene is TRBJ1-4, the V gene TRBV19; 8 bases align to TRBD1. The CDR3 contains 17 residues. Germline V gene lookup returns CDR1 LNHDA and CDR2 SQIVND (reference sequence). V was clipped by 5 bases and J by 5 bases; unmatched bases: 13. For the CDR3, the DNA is TGTGCCAGTAGTCCAAAGTATCGACAGGGGATGAATGAAAAACTGTTTTTT. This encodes CASSPKYRQGMNEKLFF.